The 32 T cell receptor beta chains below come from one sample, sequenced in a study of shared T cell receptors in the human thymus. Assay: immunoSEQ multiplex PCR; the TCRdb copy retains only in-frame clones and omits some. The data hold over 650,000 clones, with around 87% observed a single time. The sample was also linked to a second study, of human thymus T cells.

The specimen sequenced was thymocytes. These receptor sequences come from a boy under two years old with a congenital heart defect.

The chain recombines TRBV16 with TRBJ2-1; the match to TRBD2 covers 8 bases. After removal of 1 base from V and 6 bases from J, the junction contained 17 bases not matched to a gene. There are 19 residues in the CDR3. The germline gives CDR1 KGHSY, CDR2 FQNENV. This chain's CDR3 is CASSQLRGTSQFSGNEQFF. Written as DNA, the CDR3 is TGTGCCAGCAGCCAATTACGTGGGACTAGTCAATTTAGCGGCAATGAGCAGTTCTTC. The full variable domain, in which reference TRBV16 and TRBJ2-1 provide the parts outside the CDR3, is GEEVAQTPKHLVRGEGQKAKLYCAPIKGHSYVFWYQQVLKNEFKFLISFQNENVFDETGMPKERFSAKCLPNSPCSLEIQATKLEDSAVYFCASSQLRGTSQFSGNEQFFGPGTRLTVL.

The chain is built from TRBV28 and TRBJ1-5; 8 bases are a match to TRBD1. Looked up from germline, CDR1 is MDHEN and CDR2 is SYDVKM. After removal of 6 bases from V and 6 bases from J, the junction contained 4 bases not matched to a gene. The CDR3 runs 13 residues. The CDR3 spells CASSPGGGQPQHF. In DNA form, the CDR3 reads TGTGCCAGCAGCCCAGGGGGCGGTCAGCCCCAGCATTTT.

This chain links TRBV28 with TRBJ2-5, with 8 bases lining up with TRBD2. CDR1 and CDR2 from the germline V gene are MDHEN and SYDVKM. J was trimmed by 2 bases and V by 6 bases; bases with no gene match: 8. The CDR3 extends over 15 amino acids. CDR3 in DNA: TGTGCCAGCAGGCGGACTAGCAGACATCAAGAGACCCAGTACTTC. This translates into CASRRTSRHQETQYF.

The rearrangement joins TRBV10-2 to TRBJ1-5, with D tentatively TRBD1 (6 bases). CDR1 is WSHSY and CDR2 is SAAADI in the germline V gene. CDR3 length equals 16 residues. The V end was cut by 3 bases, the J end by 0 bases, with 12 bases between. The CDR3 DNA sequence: TGCGCCAGCAGTGAAGGGTCAGGGGATAGCAATCAGCCCCAGCATTTT. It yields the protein CASSEGSGDSNQPQHF.

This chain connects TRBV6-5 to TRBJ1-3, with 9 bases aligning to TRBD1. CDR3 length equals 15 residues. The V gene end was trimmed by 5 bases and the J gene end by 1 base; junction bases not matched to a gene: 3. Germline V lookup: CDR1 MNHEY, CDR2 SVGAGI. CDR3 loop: CASSNRGQSGNTIYF. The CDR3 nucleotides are TGTGCCAGCAGTAACAGGGGGCAATCTGGAAACACCATATATTTT.

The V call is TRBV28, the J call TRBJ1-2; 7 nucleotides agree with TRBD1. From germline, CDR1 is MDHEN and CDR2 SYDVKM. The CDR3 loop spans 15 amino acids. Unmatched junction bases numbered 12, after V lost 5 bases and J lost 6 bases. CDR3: CASSLPGQGEDGYTF. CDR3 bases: TGTGCCAGCAGTCTTCCGGGTCAGGGGGAGGATGGCTACACCTTC.

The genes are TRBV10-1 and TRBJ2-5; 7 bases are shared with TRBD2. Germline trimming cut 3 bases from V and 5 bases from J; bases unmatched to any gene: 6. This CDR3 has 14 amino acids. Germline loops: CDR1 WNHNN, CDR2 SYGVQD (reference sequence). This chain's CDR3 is CASSEGPAGETQYF. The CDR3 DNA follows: TGCGCCAGCAGTGAAGGACCAGCGGGGGAGACCCAGTACTTC.

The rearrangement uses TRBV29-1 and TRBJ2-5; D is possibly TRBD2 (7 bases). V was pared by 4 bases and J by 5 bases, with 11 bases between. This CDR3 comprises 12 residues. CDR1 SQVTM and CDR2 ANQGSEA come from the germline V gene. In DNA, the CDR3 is TGCAGCGTTGGGCGGGGGCCGGAGACCCAGTACTTC. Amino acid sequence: CSVGRGPETQYF.

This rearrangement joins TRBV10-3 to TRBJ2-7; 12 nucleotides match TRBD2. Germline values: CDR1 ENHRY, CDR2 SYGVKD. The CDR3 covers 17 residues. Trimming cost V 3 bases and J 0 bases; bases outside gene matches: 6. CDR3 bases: TGTGCCATCAGTGACTCTAGCGGGAGGGTTTTCTCCTACGAGCAGTACTTC. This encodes CAISDSSGRVFSYEQYF.

The chain's CDR3 is CASSKGGTETFKNIQYF. DNA of the CDR3: TGTGCCAGTAGTAAAGGGGGGACAGAAACTTTCAAAAACATTCAGTACTTC. The rearrangement joins TRBV19 to TRBJ2-4; D possibly corresponds to TRBD1 (7 bases). CDR1 is LNHDA, CDR2 SQIVND, per germline (reference sequence). The CDR3 contains 17 residues. V was shortened by 4 bases and J by 3 bases, with 19 bases between the two germline ends.

As DNA, the CDR3 is TGTGCCAGCAGTTTAGGTGAGAGCTCCTACGAGCAGTACTTC. Translation gives CASSLGESSYEQYF. The J gene is TRBJ2-7, the V gene TRBV28; no firm D call. Per the germline V gene, CDR1 is MDHEN and CDR2 is SYDVKM. V lost 2 bases, J lost 0 bases, and 8 bases lay in between. CDR3 size: 14 residues.

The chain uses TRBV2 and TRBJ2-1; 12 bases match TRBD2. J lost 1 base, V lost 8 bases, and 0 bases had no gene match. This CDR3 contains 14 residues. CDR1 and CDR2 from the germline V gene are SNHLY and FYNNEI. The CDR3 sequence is CASGTSGSYNEQFF. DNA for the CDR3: TGTGCCAGCGGGACTAGCGGGTCCTACAATGAGCAGTTCTTC.

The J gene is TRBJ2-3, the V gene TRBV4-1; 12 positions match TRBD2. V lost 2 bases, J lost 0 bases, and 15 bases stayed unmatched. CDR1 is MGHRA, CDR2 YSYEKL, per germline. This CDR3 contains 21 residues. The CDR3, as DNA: TGCGCCAGCAGCCAAAGGGGGAGGTCGTCGGGACTAGCGGGTAGCACAGATACGCAGTATTTT. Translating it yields CASSQRGRSSGLAGSTDTQYF.

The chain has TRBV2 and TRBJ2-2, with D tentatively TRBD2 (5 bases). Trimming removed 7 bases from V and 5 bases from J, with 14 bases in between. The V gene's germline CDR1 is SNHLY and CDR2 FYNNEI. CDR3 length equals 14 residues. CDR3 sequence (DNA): TGTGCCAGCAAAGAGGGAGAAGGTACCGGGGAGCTGTTTTTT. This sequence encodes CASKEGEGTGELFF.

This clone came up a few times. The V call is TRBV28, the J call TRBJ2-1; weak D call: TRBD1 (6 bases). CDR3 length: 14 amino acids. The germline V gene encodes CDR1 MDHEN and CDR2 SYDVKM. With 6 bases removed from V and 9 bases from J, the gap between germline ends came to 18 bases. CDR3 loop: CASRRSGVSGEQFF. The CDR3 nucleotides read TGTGCCAGCAGAAGGTCAGGGGTAAGCGGTGAGCAGTTCTTC.

CDR3: CAVQGALIYEQYF. In nucleotides, the CDR3 is TGTGCCGTACAGGGGGCGCTGATCTACGAGCAGTACTTC. The V gene is TRBV28, the J gene TRBJ2-7; 9 bases align to TRBD1. The CDR3 runs 13 residues. Germline V gene data show CDR1 as MDHEN and CDR2 as SYDVKM. The V and J ends lost 11 bases and 3 bases, in that order; junction bases with no gene match: 8.

Written as DNA, the CDR3 is TGTGCCACCAGCAGAGCAGGGGCGAACACTGAAGCTTTCTTT. As protein: CATSRAGANTEAFF. The chain employs TRBV15 and TRBJ1-1, with TRBD1 as a possible D gene (6 bases). Trimming left V 1 base short and J 1 base short, with 7 bases between. The germline V gene has CDR1 LNHNV and CDR2 YYDKDF (reference sequence). The CDR3 has 14 residues.

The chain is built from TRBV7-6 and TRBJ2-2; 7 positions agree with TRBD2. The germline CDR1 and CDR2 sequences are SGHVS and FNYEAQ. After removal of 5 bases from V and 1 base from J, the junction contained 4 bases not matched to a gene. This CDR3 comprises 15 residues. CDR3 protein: CASSPGGMNTGELFF. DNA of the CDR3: TGTGCCAGCAGCCCCGGGGGGATGAACACCGGGGAGCTGTTTTTT.

As DNA, the CDR3 is TGTGCCAGCAGTCCGACTACGAACGATCGGGACAGGGCGTCGAACACTGAAGCTTTCTTT. Translating it yields CASSPTTNDRDRASNTEAFF. The chain couples TRBV28 to TRBJ1-1; the match to TRBD1 covers 9 bases. V was pared by 5 bases and J by 1 base, with 20 bases of the junction left unmatched. The CDR3 length is 20 residues. Germline V gives CDR1 MDHEN, CDR2 SYDVKM.

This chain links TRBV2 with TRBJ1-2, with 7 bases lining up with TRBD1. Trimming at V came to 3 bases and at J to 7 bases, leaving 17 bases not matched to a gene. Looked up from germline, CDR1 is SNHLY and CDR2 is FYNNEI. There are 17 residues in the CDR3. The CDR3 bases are TGTGCCAGCAGTGATGGGGATGGGGACAGAGGGGTATTTGGCTACACCTTC. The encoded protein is CASSDGDGDRGVFGYTF.

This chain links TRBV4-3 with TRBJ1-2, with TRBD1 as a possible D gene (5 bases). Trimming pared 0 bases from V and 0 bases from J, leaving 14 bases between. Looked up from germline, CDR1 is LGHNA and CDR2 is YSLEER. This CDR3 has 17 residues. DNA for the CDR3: TGCGCCAGCAGCCAAGATAGACAGCGGGGAGCTAACTATGGCTACACCTTC. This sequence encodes CASSQDRQRGANYGYTF.

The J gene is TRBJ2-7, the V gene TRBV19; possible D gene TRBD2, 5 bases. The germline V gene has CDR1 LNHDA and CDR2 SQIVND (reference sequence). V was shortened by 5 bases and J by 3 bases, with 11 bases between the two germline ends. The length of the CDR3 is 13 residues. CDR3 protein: CASSADWGYEQYF. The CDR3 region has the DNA TGTGCCAGTAGTGCGGACTGGGGCTACGAGCAGTACTTC.

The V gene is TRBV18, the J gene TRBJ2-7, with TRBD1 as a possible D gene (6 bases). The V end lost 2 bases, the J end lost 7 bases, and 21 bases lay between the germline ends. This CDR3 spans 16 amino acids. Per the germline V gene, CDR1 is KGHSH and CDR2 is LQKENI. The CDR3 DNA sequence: TGTGCCAGCTCACCAGGTCCCAAAACAGGGCCCCAGGAGCAGTACTTC. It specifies CASSPGPKTGPQEQYF. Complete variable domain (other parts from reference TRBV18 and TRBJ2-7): NAGVMQNPRHLVRRRGQEARLRCSPMKGHSHVYWYRQLPEEGLKFMVYLQKENIIDESGMPKERFSAEFPKEGPSILRIQQVVRGDSAAYFCASSPGPKTGPQEQYFGPGTRLTVT.

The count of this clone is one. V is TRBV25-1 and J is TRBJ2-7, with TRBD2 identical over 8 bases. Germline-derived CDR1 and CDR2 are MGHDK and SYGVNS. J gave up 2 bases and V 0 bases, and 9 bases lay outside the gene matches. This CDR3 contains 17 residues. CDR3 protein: CASSEYKRAGEPYEQYF. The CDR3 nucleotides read TGTGCCAGCAGTGAATATAAGAGAGCGGGAGAACCCTACGAGCAGTACTTC.

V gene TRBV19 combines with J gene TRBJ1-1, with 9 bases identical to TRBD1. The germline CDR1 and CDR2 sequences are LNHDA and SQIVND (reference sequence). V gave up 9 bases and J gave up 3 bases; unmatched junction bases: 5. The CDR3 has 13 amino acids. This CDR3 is CASQQGADTEAFF. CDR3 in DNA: TGTGCCAGCCAACAGGGGGCTGACACTGAAGCTTTCTTT.

CDR3 in amino acids: CASRESGGVCETQYF. Written as DNA, the CDR3 is TGTGCCAGCAGAGAAAGCGGGGGGGTATGTGAGACCCAGTACTTC. The chain is built from TRBV6-1 and TRBJ2-5, with 10 bases lining up with TRBD2. V was pared by 6 bases and J by 5 bases, with 9 bases of the junction left unmatched. The CDR3 spans 15 residues. Germline CDR1 and CDR2: MNHNS and SASEGT.

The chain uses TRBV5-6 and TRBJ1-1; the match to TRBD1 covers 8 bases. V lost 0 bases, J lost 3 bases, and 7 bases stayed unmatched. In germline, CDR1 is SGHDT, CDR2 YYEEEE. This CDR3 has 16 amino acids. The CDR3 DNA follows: TGTGCCAGCAGCTTGGAGGCGGGACAGGCGGACACTGAAGCTTTCTTT. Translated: CASSLEAGQADTEAFF.

The CDR3 region is CASSLKSGRTYEQFF. The CDR3 bases are TGTGCCAGCAGCCTAAAGAGCGGGAGGACCTATGAGCAGTTCTTC. This chain uses TRBV7-6 with TRBJ2-1; 9 bases are shared with TRBD2. CDR3 length: 15 residues. V was clipped by 5 bases and J by 8 bases; unmatched bases: 10. The V gene's germline CDR1 is SGHVS and CDR2 FNYEAQ.

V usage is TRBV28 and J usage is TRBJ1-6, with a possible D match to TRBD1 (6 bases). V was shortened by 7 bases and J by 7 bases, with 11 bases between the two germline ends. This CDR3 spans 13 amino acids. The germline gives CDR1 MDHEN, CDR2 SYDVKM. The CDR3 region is CASTVRGNSPLHF. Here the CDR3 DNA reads TGTGCCAGCACTGTCAGGGGCAATTCACCCCTCCACTTT.

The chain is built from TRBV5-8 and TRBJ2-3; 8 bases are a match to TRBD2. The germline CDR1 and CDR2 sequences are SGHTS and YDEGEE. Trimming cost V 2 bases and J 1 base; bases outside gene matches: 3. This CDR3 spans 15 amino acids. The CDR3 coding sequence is TGTGCCAGCAGCTTTACGCGGGGGGGCACAGATACGCAGTATTTT. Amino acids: CASSFTRGGTDTQYF. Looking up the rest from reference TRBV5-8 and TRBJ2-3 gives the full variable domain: EAGVTQSPTHLIKTRGQQATLRCSPISGHTSVYWYQQALGLGLQFLLWYDEGEERNRGNFPPRFSGRQFPNYSSELNVNALELEDSALYLCASSFTRGGTDTQYFGPGTRLTVL.

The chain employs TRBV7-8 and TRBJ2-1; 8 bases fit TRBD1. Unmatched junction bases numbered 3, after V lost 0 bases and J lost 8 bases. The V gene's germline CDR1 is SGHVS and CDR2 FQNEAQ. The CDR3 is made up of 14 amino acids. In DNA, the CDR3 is TGTGCCAGCAGCTTAGCGGGACAGGTCGATGAGCAGTTCTTC. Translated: CASSLAGQVDEQFF.

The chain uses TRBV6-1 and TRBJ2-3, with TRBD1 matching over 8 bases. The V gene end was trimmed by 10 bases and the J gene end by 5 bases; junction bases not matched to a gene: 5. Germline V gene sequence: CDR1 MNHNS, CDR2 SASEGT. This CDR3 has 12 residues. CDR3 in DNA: TGTGCCACCGCAGGGGGCATAGATACGCAGTATTTT. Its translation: CATAGGIDTQYF.